This TCR beta chain was retrieved from a study of blood T cell repertoires in COVID-19. Study information: The United States, Italy and Spain were the sources of the acute and convalescent COVID-19 samples. Sources were T cells, B-cell-depleted T cells, or PBMCs; the material itself was cDNA or gDNA.

As handled by the study authors: Reference gene primer amplification yielded estimated nucleated cell counts. TCRdb's table, derived via immunoSEQ multiplex PCR, lists solely in-frame clones and lacks some. V, J and clone size are taken as reported in that table, and D and trimming were inferred from the DNA itself. The top ten clones hold about 4.8% of a sample with approximately 220,000 clones, 65% to 90% of them seen once. The source material was peripheral blood. The receptor comes from a woman between 65 and 79 years old with acute or convalescent COVID-19.

The CDR3 DNA reads TGTGCCACCAGCGAGGGACAGGGGGCTTACAATGAGCAGTTCTTC. Its protein is CATSEGQGAYNEQFF. The chain has TRBV15 and TRBJ2-1; 12 bases align to TRBD1. Germline V gene sequence: CDR1 LNHNV, CDR2 YYDKDF (reference sequence). The V segment lost 5 bases and the J segment 4 bases; nucleotides outside the gene matches: 3. CDR3 length: 15 amino acids. Looking up the rest from reference TRBV15 and TRBJ2-1 gives the full variable domain: DAMVIQNPRYQVTQFGKPVTLSCSQTLNHNVMYWYQQKSSQAPKLLFHYYDKDFNNEADTPDNFQSRRPNTSFCFLDIRSPGLGDTAMYLCATSEGQGAYNEQFFGPGTRLTVL.